This T cell receptor (beta chain) was observed in a study of blood T cell repertoires in COVID-19. In the study overall: The study drew acute and convalescent COVID-19 samples from the United States, Italy and Spain. PBMCs, B-cell-depleted T cells, or T cells provided the cDNA or gDNA that made up the material.

Measured with immunoSEQ multiplex PCR; TCRdb has only the in-frame clones, and not every one. The table has 150,000 to 200,000 clones, roughly 84% seen once; the top ten hold roughly 3.2%. Those enrolled, adults aged 18 to 89 years, came from roughly 22 US areas. Within 2 weeks of study entry, exposed participants had contacted a PCR-confirmed or clinician-diagnosed COVID-19 case. Trimming pared 5 bases from V and 10 bases from J, leaving 8 bases between. This CDR3 is built from 9 residues. From germline, CDR1 is GTSNPN and CDR2 SVGIG (reference sequence). The sequence came from a young woman who had been exposed to COVID-19. Sample: PBMCs or T cells enriched from blood (not recorded which). The gene calls are TRBV30 and TRBJ1-1; no clear D. The CDR3 is CAWGRAAFF. The CDR3 nucleotides read TGTGCCTGGGGGAGAGCAGCTTTCTTT.